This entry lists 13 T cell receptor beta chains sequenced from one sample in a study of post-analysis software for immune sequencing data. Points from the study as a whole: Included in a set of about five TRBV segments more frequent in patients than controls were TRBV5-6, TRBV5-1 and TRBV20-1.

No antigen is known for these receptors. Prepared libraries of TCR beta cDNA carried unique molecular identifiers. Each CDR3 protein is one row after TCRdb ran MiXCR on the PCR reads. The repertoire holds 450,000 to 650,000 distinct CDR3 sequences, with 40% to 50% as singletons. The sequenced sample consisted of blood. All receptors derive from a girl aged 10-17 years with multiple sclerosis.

CDR3 sequence: CSVRPGGAYEQYF. CDR3 in DNA: TGCAGCGTTCGGCCGGGGGGCGCGTACGAGCAGTACTTC. The V gene is TRBV29-1, the J gene TRBJ2-7, with D possibly being TRBD2 (7 bases). The CDR3 runs 13 residues. The V gene's germline CDR1 is SQVTM and CDR2 ANQGSEA. Trimming stripped 5 bases from V and 4 bases from J, with 15 bases between.

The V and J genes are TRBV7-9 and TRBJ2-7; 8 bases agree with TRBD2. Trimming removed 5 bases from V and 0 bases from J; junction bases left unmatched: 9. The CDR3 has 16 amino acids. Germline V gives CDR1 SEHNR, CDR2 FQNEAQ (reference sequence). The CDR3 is CASSLVAGSGSYEQYF. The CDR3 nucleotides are TGTGCCAGCAGCCTTGTAGCGGGATCGGGCTCCTACGAGCAGTACTTC.

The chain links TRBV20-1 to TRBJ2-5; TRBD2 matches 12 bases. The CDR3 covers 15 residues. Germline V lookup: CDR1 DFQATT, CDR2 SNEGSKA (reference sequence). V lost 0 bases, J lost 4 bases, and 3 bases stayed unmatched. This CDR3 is CSARDLAGGLETQYF. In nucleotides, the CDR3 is TGCAGTGCTAGAGATCTAGCGGGAGGGTTAGAGACCCAGTACTTC.

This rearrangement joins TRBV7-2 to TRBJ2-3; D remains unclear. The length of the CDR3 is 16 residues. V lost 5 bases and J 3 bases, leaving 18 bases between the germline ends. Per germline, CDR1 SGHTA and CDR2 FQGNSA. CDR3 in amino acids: CASSAGPGAGTDTQYF. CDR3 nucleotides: TGTGCCAGCAGCGCAGGCCCCGGCGCCGGTACAGATACGCAGTATTTT.

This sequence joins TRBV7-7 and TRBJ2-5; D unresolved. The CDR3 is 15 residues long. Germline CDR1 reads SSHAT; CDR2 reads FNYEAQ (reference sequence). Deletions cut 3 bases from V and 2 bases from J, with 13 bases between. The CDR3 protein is CASSLGSRKQETQYF. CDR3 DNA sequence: TGTGCCAGCAGCTTGGGGTCCCGGAAGCAAGAGACCCAGTACTTC.

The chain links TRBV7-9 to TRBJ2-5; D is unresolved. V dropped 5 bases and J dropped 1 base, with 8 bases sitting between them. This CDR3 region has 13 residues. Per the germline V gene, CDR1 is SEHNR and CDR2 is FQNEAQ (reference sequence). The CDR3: CASSRSFQETQYF. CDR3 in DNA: TGTGCCAGCAGCCGTAGCTTCCAAGAGACCCAGTACTTC.

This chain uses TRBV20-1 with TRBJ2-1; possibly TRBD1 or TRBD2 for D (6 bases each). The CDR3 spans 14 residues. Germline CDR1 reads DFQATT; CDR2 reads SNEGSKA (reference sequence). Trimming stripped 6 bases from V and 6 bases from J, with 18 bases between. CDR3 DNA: TGCAGTGCCCCGAGGGGGGAGGCCCTCAATGAGCAGTTCTTC. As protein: CSAPRGEALNEQFF.

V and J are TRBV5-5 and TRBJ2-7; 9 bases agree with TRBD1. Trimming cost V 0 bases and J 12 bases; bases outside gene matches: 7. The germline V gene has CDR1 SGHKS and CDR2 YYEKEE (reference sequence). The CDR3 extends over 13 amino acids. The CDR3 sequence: CASSLEVTTGGYF. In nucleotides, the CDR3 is TGTGCCAGCAGCTTGGAAGTTACGACAGGGGGGTACTTC.

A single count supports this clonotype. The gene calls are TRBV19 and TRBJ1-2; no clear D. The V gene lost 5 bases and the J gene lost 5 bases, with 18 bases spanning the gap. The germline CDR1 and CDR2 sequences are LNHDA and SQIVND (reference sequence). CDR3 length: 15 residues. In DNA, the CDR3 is TGTGCCAGTAGTGACCCAGGACCTCTACGGTATGGCTACACCTTC. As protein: CASSDPGPLRYGYTF.

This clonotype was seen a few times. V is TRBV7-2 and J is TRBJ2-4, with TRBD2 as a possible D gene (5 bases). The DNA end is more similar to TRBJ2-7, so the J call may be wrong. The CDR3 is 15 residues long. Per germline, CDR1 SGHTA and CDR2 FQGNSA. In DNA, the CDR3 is TGTGCCAGCAGCTTTCGGGAACAGCGTCTATACGAGCAGTACTTC. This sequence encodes CASSFREQRLYEQYF.

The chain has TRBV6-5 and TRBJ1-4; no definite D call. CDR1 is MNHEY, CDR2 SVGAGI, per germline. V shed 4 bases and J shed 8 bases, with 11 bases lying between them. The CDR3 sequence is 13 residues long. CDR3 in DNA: TGTGCCAGCAGTTCAGCGGTGGCGGAAAAACTGTTTTTT. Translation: CASSSAVAEKLFF.

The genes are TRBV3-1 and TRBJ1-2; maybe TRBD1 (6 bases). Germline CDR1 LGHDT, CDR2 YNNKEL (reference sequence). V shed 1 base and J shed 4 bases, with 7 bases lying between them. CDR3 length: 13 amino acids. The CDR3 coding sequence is TGTGCCAGCAGCCAAGGGACAGCCTATGGCTACACCTTC. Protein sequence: CASSQGTAYGYTF.

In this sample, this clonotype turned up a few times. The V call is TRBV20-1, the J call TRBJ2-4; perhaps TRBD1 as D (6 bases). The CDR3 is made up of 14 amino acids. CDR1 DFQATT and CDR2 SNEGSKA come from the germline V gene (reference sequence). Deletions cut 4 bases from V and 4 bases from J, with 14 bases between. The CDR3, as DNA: TGCAGTGCTATATCCAGCGGACAGAAAAACATTCAGTACTTC. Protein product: CSAISSGQKNIQYF.